The T cell receptor (beta chain) under discussion was sequenced for a study of T cells in Graves' hyperthyroidism and ophthalmopathy. In regard to this clonotype: Germline and junction disagree at one end, which may indicate a read error.

The CDR3 runs to 13 residues. Germline assignment: CDR1 SEHNR and CDR2 FQNEAQ (reference sequence). TCR beta CDR3 region amplification was performed from RNA transcripts. Primed by the HTBI set, a first-round RT-PCR was run on the TCR CDR3. In TCRdb, the multiplex PCR reads were re-called with MiXCR into one record per CDR3 protein. Among about 600,000 distinct CDR3 sequences, around 16% were seen once, and the ten largest hold more than 3%. The receptor was derived from a woman in her 40s with Graves' ophthalmopathy. The chain uses TRBV7-9 and TRBJ1-1; D unresolved. Sequencing was performed on blood. The CDR3 sequence: CANSLGLGTEAFF. In DNA, the CDR3 is TGTGCCAACAGCTTAGGTTTAGGGACTGAAGCTTTCTTT.